This T cell receptor (beta chain) was obtained from a study of control samples from healthy donors and cancer patients. Germline CDR1 is SGHTS and CDR2 is YDEGEE. Unmatched junction bases numbered 11, after V lost 5 bases and J lost 3 bases. This CDR3 is built from 15 residues. The data were produced by immunoSEQ multiplex PCR, yet TCRdb's version contains in-frame clones alone and is incomplete. There are 100,000 to 150,000 clones in the sample; 87% occur only once, and 8% to 9% lies in the top ten. The receptor was derived from a man between 35 and 55 years old in good health. The specimen sequenced was blood. This chain links TRBV5-8 with TRBJ2-7; the match to TRBD2 covers 7 bases. CDR3 in amino acids: CASSPWGGSGYEQYF. As DNA, the CDR3 is TGTGCCAGCAGTCCCTGGGGGGGATCCGGCTACGAGCAGTACTTC.